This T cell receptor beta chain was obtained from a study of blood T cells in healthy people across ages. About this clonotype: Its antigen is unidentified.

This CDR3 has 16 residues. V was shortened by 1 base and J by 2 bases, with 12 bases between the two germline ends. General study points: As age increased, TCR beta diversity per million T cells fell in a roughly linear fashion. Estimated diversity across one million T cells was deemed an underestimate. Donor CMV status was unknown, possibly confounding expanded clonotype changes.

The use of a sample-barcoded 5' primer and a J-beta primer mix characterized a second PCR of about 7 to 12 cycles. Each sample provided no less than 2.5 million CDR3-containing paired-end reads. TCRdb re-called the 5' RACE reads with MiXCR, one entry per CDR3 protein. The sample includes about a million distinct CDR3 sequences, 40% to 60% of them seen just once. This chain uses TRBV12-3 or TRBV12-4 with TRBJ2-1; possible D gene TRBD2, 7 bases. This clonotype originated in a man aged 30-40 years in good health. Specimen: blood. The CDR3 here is CASSLDGGGPYNEQFF. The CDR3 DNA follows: TGTGCCAGCAGTTTAGACGGCGGGGGCCCCTACAATGAGCAGTTCTTC.